A selection of T cell receptor beta chains follows, all from one sample in a study of vaccination effects on CD4 cells after COVID-19. Profiled with immunoSEQ multiplex PCR; TCRdb holds only in-frame clones, not every one. The sample yields 35,000 to 55,000 clones, roughly 70% seen once. Their target antigens are unknown. This specimen consisted of CD4+ T cells from PBMCs cultured with a peptide pool, obtained before COVID-19 vaccination. These receptor sequences come from a human donor who had a prior SARS-CoV-2 infection. Both conserved end residues are part of each CDR3. The D gene is left open where the match is weak. The size entry is marked missing in some rows and otherwise reads once, few, many or a size class.

CDR3nt: TGTGCCAGCAGTAGGACCGGGACGGGAGCCTACGAGCAGTACTTC; CDR3aa: CASSRTGTGAYEQYF; v_gene: TRBV27; j_gene: TRBJ2-7; d_gene: NA; abundance: NA
CDR3nt: TGTGCCAGCAGCCCTCGACTAGCGGGAGCAGATACGCAGTATTTT; CDR3aa: CASSPRLAGADTQYF; v_gene: TRBV9; j_gene: TRBJ2-3; d_gene: TRBD2; abundance: NA
CDR3nt: TGTGCCAGCAGCTTGGTAGGTAGACCAAGCACTGAAGCTTTCTTT; CDR3aa: CASSLVGRPSTEAFF; v_gene: TRBV5-4; j_gene: TRBJ1-1; d_gene: NA; abundance: NA
CDR3nt: TGTGCCAGCTGGCCGGTAGGATTTTCTTACACAGATACGCAGTATTTT; CDR3aa: CASWPVGFSYTDTQYF; v_gene: TRBV27; j_gene: TRBJ2-3; d_gene: NA; abundance: NA
CDR3nt: TGTGCCAGCAGCAGACTAGCGGGGTATCAAGAGACCCAGTACTTC; CDR3aa: CASSRLAGYQETQYF; v_gene: TRBV9; j_gene: TRBJ2-5; d_gene: TRBD2; abundance: NA
CDR3nt: TGTGCCAGCAGCTCTACCCGGGGCGAGCAGTTCTTC; CDR3aa: CASSSTRGEQFF; v_gene: TRBV5-6; j_gene: TRBJ2-1; d_gene: NA; abundance: NA
CDR3nt: TGTGCCAGCAGCTTAGGAAGGGTCACAGATACGCAGTATTTT; CDR3aa: CASSLGRVTDTQYF; v_gene: TRBV7-2; j_gene: TRBJ2-3; d_gene: NA; abundance: NA
CDR3nt: TGTGCCAGCAGCGGACAGGGGAAAGCTTTCTTT; CDR3aa: CASSGQGKAFF; v_gene: TRBV7-2; j_gene: TRBJ1-1; d_gene: TRBD1; abundance: NA
CDR3nt: TGTGCCAGCAGCTTGGGACCGCTAGGAGACGAGCAGTACTTC; CDR3aa: CASSLGPLGDEQYF; v_gene: TRBV5-6; j_gene: TRBJ2-7; d_gene: NA; abundance: NA
CDR3nt: TGTGCCAGCAGCTTAGTTACGTTTGGGTCTGGCGAGCAGTACTTC; CDR3aa: CASSLVTFGSGEQYF; v_gene: TRBV7-9; j_gene: TRBJ2-7; d_gene: NA; abundance: NA
CDR3nt: TGTGCCAGCAGCCCCACACTTGGGACCCAGTACTTC; CDR3aa: CASSPTLGTQYF; v_gene: TRBV7-2; j_gene: TRBJ2-5; d_gene: NA; abundance: NA
CDR3nt: TGTGCCAGCAGTAATAGCTTCGATGAGCAGTTCTTC; CDR3aa: CASSNSFDEQFF; v_gene: TRBV2; j_gene: TRBJ2-1; d_gene: NA; abundance: NA
CDR3nt: TGTGCCAGCAGTCCCGGGACAGGGGTATCCGAGCAGTACTTC; CDR3aa: CASSPGTGVSEQYF; v_gene: TRBV27; j_gene: TRBJ2-7; d_gene: TRBD1; abundance: NA
CDR3nt: TGCGCCAGCAGCCAAGCTTTAGCTTGGGCTTCTACGCTCACAGATACGCAGTATTTT; CDR3aa: CASSQALAWASTLTDTQYF; v_gene: TRBV4-3; j_gene: TRBJ2-3; d_gene: NA; abundance: NA
CDR3nt: TGTGCCAGCTCAGCGGGAGCCTACAATGAGCAGTTCTTC; CDR3aa: CASSAGAYNEQFF; v_gene: TRBV2; j_gene: TRBJ2-1; d_gene: TRBD2; abundance: NA
CDR3nt: TGTGCCACCAGCAGAGGCGGATCCATGAACACTGAAGCTTTCTTT; CDR3aa: CATSRGGSMNTEAFF; v_gene: TRBV15; j_gene: TRBJ1-1; d_gene: NA; abundance: NA
CDR3nt: TGCAGCGTTAAATTCTCCGGCCAATTGTGGGCGGATGAAAAACTGTTTTTT; CDR3aa: CSVKFSGQLWADEKLFF; v_gene: TRBV29-1; j_gene: TRBJ1-4; d_gene: NA; abundance: NA
CDR3nt: TGCGCCAGCAGCCAAGCCCCCCTCTCGGGGGGGGAGGGAAGCACAGATACGCAGTATTTT; CDR3aa: CASSQAPLSGGEGSTDTQYF; v_gene: TRBV4-1; j_gene: TRBJ2-3; d_gene: TRBD2; abundance: NA
CDR3nt: TGCGCCAGTCTGGACCAATATTCAAGTGGGGATGAGCAGTTCTTC; CDR3aa: CASLDQYSSGDEQFF; v_gene: TRBV10-1; j_gene: TRBJ2-1; d_gene: NA; abundance: NA
CDR3nt: TGTGCCAGCAGCTTGCGGGGAGGTAATTCACCCCTCCACTTT; CDR3aa: CASSLRGGNSPLHF; v_gene: TRBV7-3; j_gene: TRBJ1-6; d_gene: NA; abundance: NA
CDR3nt: TGTGCCAGCAGCTTAACGGGCGGAATCCAAGAGACCCAGTACTTC; CDR3aa: CASSLTGGIQETQYF; v_gene: TRBV7-3; j_gene: TRBJ2-5; d_gene: NA; abundance: NA
CDR3nt: TGTGCCAGCAGGATCCGGACTATCCTCGGCGGCTACACCTTC; CDR3aa: CASRIRTILGGYTF; v_gene: TRBV6-5; j_gene: TRBJ1-2; d_gene: NA; abundance: NA
CDR3nt: TGTGCCAGCAGCCAGGGACTAGCGGGGGCCTACGAGCAGTACTTC; CDR3aa: CASSQGLAGAYEQYF; v_gene: TRBV4-2; j_gene: TRBJ2-7; d_gene: TRBD2; abundance: NA
CDR3nt: TGTGCCAGCAGCTTCACCTTGAACACTGAAGCTTTCTTT; CDR3aa: CASSFTLNTEAFF; v_gene: TRBV11-2; j_gene: TRBJ1-1; d_gene: NA; abundance: NA
CDR3nt: TGTGCCAGCTCACCATGGACAGGGATCACTGAAGCTTTCTTT; CDR3aa: CASSPWTGITEAFF; v_gene: TRBV18; j_gene: TRBJ1-1; d_gene: TRBD1; abundance: few
CDR3nt: TGTGCCAGCCACTCGGGGTTCGGAAACACCATATATTTT; CDR3aa: CASHSGFGNTIYF; v_gene: TRBV7-9; j_gene: TRBJ1-3; d_gene: NA; abundance: few
CDR3nt: TGTGCCATCACGCAGGGGGTGTACACCGGGGAGCTGTTTTTT; CDR3aa: CAITQGVYTGELFF; v_gene: TRBV7-8; j_gene: TRBJ2-2; d_gene: TRBD1; abundance: few
CDR3nt: TGTGCCACCAGCAGAGATTCTCAGGGTCATAACACCGGGGAGCTGTTTTTT; CDR3aa: CATSRDSQGHNTGELFF; v_gene: TRBV15; j_gene: TRBJ2-2; d_gene: NA; abundance: NA
CDR3nt: TGTGCCAGCAGTTCGGACCTCCTTGCGATAGCGGGAGATAGAAATGAGCAGTTCTTC; CDR3aa: CASSSDLLAIAGDRNEQFF; v_gene: TRBV28; j_gene: TRBJ2-1; d_gene: TRBD2; abundance: NA
CDR3nt: TGCGCCAGCAGCCAACAACTAGCGGACAATGAGCAGTTCTTC; CDR3aa: CASSQQLADNEQFF; v_gene: TRBV4-3; j_gene: TRBJ2-1; d_gene: TRBD2; abundance: NA
CDR3nt: TGTGCCACCAGCAGAGCTAAAGGAGATTATTCACCCCTCCACTTT; CDR3aa: CATSRAKGDYSPLHF; v_gene: TRBV15; j_gene: TRBJ1-6; d_gene: NA; abundance: NA
CDR3nt: TGTGCCAGCAGCTTAAACGGCCGGAACACTGAAGCTTTCTTT; CDR3aa: CASSLNGRNTEAFF; v_gene: TRBV7-3; j_gene: TRBJ1-1; d_gene: NA; abundance: few
CDR3nt: TGCGCCAGCAGCTTAACACAGGGCCACTCTGGAAACACCATATATTTT; CDR3aa: CASSLTQGHSGNTIYF; v_gene: TRBV5-1; j_gene: TRBJ1-3; d_gene: NA; abundance: NA